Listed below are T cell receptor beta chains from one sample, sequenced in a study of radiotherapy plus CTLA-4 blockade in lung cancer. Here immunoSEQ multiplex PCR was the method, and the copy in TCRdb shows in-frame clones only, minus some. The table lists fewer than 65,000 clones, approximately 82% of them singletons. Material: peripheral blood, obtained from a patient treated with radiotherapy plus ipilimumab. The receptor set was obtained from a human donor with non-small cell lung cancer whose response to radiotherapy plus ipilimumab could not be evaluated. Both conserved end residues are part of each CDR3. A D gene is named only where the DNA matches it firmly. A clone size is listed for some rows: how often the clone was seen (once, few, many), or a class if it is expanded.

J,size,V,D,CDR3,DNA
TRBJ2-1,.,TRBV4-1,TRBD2,CASGGSGPYNEQFF,TGCGCCAGCGGCGGTAGCGGGCCCTACAATGAGCAGTTCTTC
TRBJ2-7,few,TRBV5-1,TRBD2,CASSSGTSGGGWEQYF,TGCGCCAGCAGCTCCGGGACTAGCGGGGGGGGCTGGGAGCAGTACTTC
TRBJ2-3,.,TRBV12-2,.,CASRPATSAPVGTQYF,TGTGCAAGTCGCCCAGCTACTAGCGCCCCGGTGGGTACGCAGTATTTT
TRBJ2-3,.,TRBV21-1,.,CASSPASGGAGRTDTQYF,TGTGCCAGCAGCCCCGCAAGCGGGGGGGCGGGTCGCACAGATACGCAGTATTTT
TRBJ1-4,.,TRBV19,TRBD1,CASRTTGTNEKLFF,TGTGCCAGTAGAACGACAGGGACAAATGAAAAACTGTTTTTT
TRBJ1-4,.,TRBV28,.,CASSRGLESGEKLFF,TGTGCCAGCAGCAGAGGTCTGGAAAGCGGTGAAAAACTGTTTTTT
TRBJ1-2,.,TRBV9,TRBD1,CASSATPGGGKGYTF,TGTGCCAGCAGCGCGACCCCTGGAGGGGGCAAGGGCTACACCTTC
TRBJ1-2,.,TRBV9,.,CASSATVNYGYTF,TGTGCCAGCAGCGCGACAGTTAACTATGGCTACACCTTC
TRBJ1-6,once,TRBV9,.,CASSVGGSGSPLHF,TGTGCCAGCAGCGTCGGGGGATCGGGTTCACCCCTCCACTTT
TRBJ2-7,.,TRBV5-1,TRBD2,CASSLTGAGGPGEEQYF,TGCGCCAGCAGCTTGACGGGCGCGGGAGGGCCGGGGGAGGAGCAGTACTTC
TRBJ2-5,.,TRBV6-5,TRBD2,CASSYGTSAETQYF,TGTGCCAGCAGTTACGGGACTAGCGCAGAGACCCAGTACTTC
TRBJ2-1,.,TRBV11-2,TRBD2,CASSSTLASYNEQFF,TGTGCCAGCAGCTCGACACTAGCGTCCTACAATGAGCAGTTCTTC
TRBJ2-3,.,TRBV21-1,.,CASSPGTLSTDTQYF,TGTGCCAGCAGCCCCGGGACACTCAGCACAGATACGCAGTATTTT
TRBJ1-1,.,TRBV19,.,CASRGEGTAEAFF,TGTGCCAGTAGGGGAGAAGGGACTGCTGAAGCTTTCTTT
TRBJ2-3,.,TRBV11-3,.,CASSPRAHTDTQYF,TGTGCCAGCAGCCCTCGAGCCCACACAGATACGCAGTATTTT
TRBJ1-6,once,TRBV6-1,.,CASSEAGRVDYNSPLHF,TGTGCCAGCAGTGAAGCGGGGAGGGTAGACTATAATTCACCCCTCCACTTT
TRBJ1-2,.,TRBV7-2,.,CASSPGQSNYGYTF,TGTGCCAGCAGCCCCGGACAGTCTAACTATGGCTACACCTTC
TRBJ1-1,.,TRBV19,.,CASSGTGGTEAFF,TGTGCCAGTAGTGGTACCGGGGGCACTGAAGCTTTCTTT
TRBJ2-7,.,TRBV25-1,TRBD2,CASSEWVAGRNEQYF,TGTGCCAGCAGTGAATGGGTAGCGGGGCGGAACGAGCAGTACTTC
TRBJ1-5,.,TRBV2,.,CASSEGAGRNQPQHF,TGTGCCAGCAGTGAAGGGGCAGGGCGCAATCAGCCCCAGCATTTT
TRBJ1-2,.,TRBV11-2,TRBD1,CASSWTGGWDYGYTF,TGTGCCAGCAGCTGGACAGGGGGCTGGGACTATGGCTACACCTTC
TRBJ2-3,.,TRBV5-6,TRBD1,CASSYMDRPTTDTQYF,TGTGCCAGCAGCTATATGGACAGGCCAACCACAGATACGCAGTATTTT
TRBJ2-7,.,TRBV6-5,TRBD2,CASSLAGRTYEQYF,TGTGCCAGCAGTTTAGCGGGACGGACCTACGAGCAGTACTTC
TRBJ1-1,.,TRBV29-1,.,CSVDGPVTEAFF,TGCAGCGTTGATGGGCCGGTTACTGAAGCTTTCTTT
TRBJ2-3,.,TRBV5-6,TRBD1,CASSRDRADTQYF,TGTGCCAGCAGTCGGGACAGGGCAGATACGCAGTATTTT
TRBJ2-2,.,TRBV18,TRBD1,CASSPGQSNTGELFF,TGTGCCAGCTCACCGGGACAGTCGAACACCGGGGAGCTGTTTTTT
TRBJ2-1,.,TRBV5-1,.,CASSFREFEQFF,TGCGCCAGCAGCTTCCGTGAGTTTGAGCAGTTCTTC
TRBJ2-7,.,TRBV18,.,CASSRTSFDEQYF,TGTGCCAGCTCACGAACTAGCTTCGACGAGCAGTACTTC
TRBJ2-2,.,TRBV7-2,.,CASSLVAGFTGELFF,TGTGCCAGCAGCTTAGTCGCAGGTTTCACCGGGGAGCTGTTTTTT
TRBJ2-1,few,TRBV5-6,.,CASSLGLASNEQFF,TGTGCCAGCAGCTTAGGTCTAGCGTCCAATGAGCAGTTCTTC
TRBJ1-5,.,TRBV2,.,CASSESGRASNQPQHF,TGTGCCAGCAGTGAATCAGGCAGAGCTAGCAATCAGCCCCAGCATTTT
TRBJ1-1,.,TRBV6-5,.,CASSYLIGGTEAFF,TGTGCCAGCAGTTATCTTATTGGAGGGACTGAAGCTTTCTTT
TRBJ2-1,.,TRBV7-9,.,CASSLRGARSYNEQFF,TGTGCCAGCAGCTTACGGGGGGCGCGATCCTACAATGAGCAGTTCTTC
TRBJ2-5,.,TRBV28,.,CAVRGQETQYF,TGTGCCGTGAGGGGGCAAGAGACCCAGTACTTC
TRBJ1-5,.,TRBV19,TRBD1,CASSEQGDSNQPQHF,TGTGCCAGTTCTGAACAGGGGGATAGCAATCAGCCCCAGCATTTT
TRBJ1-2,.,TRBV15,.,CATSRDLGVYGYTF,TGTGCCACCAGCAGAGATTTGGGAGTCTATGGCTACACCTTC
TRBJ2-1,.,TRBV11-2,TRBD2,CASNLAGGREQFF,TGTGCCAGCAACTTAGCGGGGGGGCGTGAGCAGTTCTTC
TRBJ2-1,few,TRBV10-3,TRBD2,CAISGRRGDSYNEQFF,TGTGCCATCAGTGGGCGGCGGGGGGATTCCTACAATGAGCAGTTCTTC
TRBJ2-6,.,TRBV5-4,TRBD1,CASKGTGATTHGANVLTF,TGTGCCAGCAAGGGAACAGGGGCTACTACCCACGGGGCCAACGTCCTGACTTTC
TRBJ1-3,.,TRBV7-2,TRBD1,CASSFTGERRNTIYF,TGTGCCAGCAGCTTCACAGGGGAACGACGAAACACCATATATTTT
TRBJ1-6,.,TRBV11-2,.,CASSYRTDHNSPLHF,TGTGCCAGCAGCTACAGGACAGATCATAATTCACCCCTCCACTTT
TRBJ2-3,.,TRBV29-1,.,CSVAGEEGWESVMDTQYF,TGCAGCGTTGCGGGGGAAGAAGGGTGGGAGTCGGTGATGGATACGCAGTATTTT
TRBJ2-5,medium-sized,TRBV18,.,CASSPQQETQYF,TGTGCCAGCTCACCGCAGCAAGAGACCCAGTACTTC
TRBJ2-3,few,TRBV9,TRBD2,CASSLRPTSASTDTQYF,TGTGCCAGCAGCCTCCGACCGACTAGCGCGAGCACAGATACGCAGTATTTT
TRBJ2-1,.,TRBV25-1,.,CASSGMVLAHYLQGEQFF,TGTGCCAGCAGTGGAATGGTACTAGCGCACTATCTACAGGGTGAGCAGTTCTTC
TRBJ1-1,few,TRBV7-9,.,CASSLEAGMNTEAFF,TGTGCCAGCAGCTTAGAGGCAGGGATGAACACTGAAGCTTTCTTT
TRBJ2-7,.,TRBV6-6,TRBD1,CASSWTGIEQYF,TGTGCCAGCAGCTGGACAGGGATCGAGCAGTACTTC
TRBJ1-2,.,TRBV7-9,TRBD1,CASSQDRGSGYTF,TGTGCCAGCAGCCAGGACAGGGGCAGCGGCTACACCTTC
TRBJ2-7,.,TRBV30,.,CASSGDASYEQYF,TGTGCCTCGTCGGGGGATGCGTCCTACGAGCAGTACTTC